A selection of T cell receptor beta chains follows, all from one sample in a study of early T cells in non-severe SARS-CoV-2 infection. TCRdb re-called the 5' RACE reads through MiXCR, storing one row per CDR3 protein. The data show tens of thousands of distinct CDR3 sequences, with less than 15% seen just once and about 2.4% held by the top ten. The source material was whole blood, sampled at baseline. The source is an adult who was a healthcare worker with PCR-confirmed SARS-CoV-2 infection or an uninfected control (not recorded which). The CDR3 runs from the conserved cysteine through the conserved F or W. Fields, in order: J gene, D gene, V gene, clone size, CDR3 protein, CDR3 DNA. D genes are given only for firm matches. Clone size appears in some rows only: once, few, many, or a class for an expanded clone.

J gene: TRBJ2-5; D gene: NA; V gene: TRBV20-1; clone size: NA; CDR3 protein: CSATSTSQETQYF; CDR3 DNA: TGCAGTGCTACCTCGACAAGCCAAGAGACCCAGTACTTC
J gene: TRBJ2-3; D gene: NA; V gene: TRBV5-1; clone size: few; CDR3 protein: CASSLQGVTDTQYF; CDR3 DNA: TGCGCCAGCAGCTTGCAAGGTGTGACAGATACGCAGTATTTT
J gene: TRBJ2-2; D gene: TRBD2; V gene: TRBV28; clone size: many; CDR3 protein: CASSFLTSGPGELFF; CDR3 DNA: TGTGCCAGCAGTTTCTTAACTAGCGGTCCCGGGGAGCTGTTTTTT
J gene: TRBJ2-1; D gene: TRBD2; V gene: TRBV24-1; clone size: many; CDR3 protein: CATSATSEYPYNEQFF; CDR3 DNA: TGTGCCACCAGTGCAACTAGCGAATATCCCTACAATGAGCAGTTCTTC
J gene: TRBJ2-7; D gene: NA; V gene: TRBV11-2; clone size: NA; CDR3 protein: CASSFFRGWEAGSYEQYF; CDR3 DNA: TGTGCCAGCAGCTTTTTCAGGGGATGGGAAGCGGGAAGCTACGAGCAGTACTTC
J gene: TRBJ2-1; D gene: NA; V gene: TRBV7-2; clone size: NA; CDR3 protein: CASGGGNYNEQFF; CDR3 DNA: TGTGCCAGCGGAGGAGGTAACTACAATGAGCAGTTCTTC
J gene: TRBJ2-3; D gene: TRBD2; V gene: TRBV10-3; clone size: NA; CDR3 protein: CAISERTSGRAVGLADTQYF; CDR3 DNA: TGTGCCATCAGTGAGAGGACTAGCGGGAGGGCCGTTGGACTGGCAGATACGCAGTATTTT
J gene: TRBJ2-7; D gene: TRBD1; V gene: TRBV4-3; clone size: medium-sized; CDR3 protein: CASSQTDRAPGEQYF; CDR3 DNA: TGCGCCAGCAGCCAAACGGACAGGGCCCCCGGCGAGCAGTACTTC
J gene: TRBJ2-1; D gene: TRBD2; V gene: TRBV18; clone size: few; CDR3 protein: CASSSGGGNEQFF; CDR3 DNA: TGTGCCAGCTCATCCGGCGGGGGCAATGAGCAGTTCTTC
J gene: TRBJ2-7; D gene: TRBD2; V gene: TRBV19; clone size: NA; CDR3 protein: CASSSSGRAYEQYF; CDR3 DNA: TGTGCCAGTAGTAGTAGCGGGAGGGCCTACGAGCAGTACTTC
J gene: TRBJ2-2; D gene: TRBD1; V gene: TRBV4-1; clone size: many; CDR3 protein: CASSQRTGANTGELFF; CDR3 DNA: TGCGCCAGCAGCCAACGAACAGGGGCGAACACCGGGGAGCTGTTTTTT
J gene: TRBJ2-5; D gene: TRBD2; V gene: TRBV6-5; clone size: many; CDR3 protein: CASSSRLAGGEYF; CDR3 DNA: TGTGCCAGCAGTTCCAGACTAGCGGGGGGAGAGTACTTC
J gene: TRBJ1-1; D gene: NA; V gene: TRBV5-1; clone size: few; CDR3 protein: CASSLRVLTEAFF; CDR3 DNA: TGCGCCAGCAGCTTGAGGGTGCTCACTGAAGCTTTCTTT
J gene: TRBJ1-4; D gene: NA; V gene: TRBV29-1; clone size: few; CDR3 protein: CSVGGLYNEKLFF; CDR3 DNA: TGCAGCGTTGGGGGACTGTATAATGAAAAACTGTTTTTT
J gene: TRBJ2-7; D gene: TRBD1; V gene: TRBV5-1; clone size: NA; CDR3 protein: CASSMTGDEQYF; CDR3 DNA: TGCGCCAGCAGCATGACAGGGGACGAGCAGTACTTC
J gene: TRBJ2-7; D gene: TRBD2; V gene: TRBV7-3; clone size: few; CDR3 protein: CASSSSGSSHEQYF; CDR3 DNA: TGTGCCAGCAGCTCTAGCGGGAGTAGTCACGAGCAGTACTTC
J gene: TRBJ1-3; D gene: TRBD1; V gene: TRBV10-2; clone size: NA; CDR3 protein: CASSSTGGLNTIYF; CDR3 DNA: TGCGCCAGCAGTTCGACAGGGGGCTTAAACACCATATATTTT
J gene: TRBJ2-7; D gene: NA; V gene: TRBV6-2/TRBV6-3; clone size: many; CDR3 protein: CASSYSRGSSYEQYF; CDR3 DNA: TGTGCCAGCAGTTACTCGAGAGGCAGTTCCTACGAGCAGTACTTC
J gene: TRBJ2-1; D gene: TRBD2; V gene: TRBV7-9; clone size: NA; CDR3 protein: CASSLVLAQDEQFF; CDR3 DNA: TGTGCCAGCAGCTTGGTACTAGCGCAGGATGAGCAGTTCTTC
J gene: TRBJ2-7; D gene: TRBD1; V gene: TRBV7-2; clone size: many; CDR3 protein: CASSPLTGASYEQYF; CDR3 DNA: TGTGCCAGCAGCCCACTTACAGGGGCCTCCTACGAGCAGTACTTC
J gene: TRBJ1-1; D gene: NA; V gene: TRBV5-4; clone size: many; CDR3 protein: CASSLYGGGTEAFF; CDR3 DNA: TGTGCCAGCAGCTTGTATGGGGGAGGGACTGAAGCTTTCTTT
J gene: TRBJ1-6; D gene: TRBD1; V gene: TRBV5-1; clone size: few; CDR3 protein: CASSLEPGGGNSPLHF; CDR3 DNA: TGCGCCAGCAGCTTGGAACCAGGGGGAGGTAATTCACCCCTCCACTTT
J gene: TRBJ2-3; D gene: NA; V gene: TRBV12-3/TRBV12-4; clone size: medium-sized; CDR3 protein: CASSFYPDTQYF; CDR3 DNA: TGTGCCAGCAGTTTCTATCCAGATACGCAGTATTTT
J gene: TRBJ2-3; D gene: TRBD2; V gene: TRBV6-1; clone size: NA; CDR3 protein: CASSELAGGPDTQYF; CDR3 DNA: TGTGCCAGCAGTGAACTAGCGGGAGGGCCAGATACGCAGTATTTT
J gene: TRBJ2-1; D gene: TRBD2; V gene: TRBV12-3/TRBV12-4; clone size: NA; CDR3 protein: CASSGLAGNNEQFF; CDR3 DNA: TGTGCCAGCAGTGGACTAGCGGGAAACAATGAGCAGTTCTTC
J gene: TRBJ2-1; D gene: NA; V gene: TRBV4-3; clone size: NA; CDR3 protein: CASSQDIGSYNEQFF; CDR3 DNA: TGCGCCAGCAGCCAAGATATCGGGAGTTACAATGAGCAGTTCTTC